The 25 T cell receptor beta chains listed next were all sequenced from one sample in a study of blood T cell repertoires in COVID-19. Measured with immunoSEQ multiplex PCR; TCRdb has only the in-frame clones, and not every one. The sample carries some 170,000 clones, 75% to 90% recorded once. The source material was peripheral blood. These receptors all stem from a woman aged 40 to 55 with COVID-19, enrolled during active disease.

The V call is TRBV9, the J call TRBJ2-7; 10 bases agree with TRBD1. Germline CDR1 and CDR2: SGDLS and YYNGEE. With V trimmed by 4 bases and J by 6 bases, 10 bases remained unmatched. CDR3 length: 15 residues. The CDR3 here is CASSPVGTGDTEQYF. The CDR3 bases are TGTGCCAGCAGCCCCGTAGGGACAGGGGATACCGAGCAGTACTTC.

The rearrangement joins TRBV7-2 to TRBJ2-7; 8 bases align to TRBD1. Unmatched junction bases numbered 6, after V lost 5 bases and J lost 3 bases. The CDR3 is 14 residues long. CDR1 SGHTA and CDR2 FQGNSA come from the germline V gene. CDR3 protein: CASSIWTGSYEQYF. The CDR3 DNA sequence: TGTGCCAGCAGCATATGGACAGGGAGCTACGAGCAGTACTTC.

J is TRBJ1-5 and V is TRBV5-1, with 12 bases matching TRBD1. This CDR3 spans 18 amino acids. Germline CDR1 is SGHRS and CDR2 is YFSETQ. V gave up 0 bases and J gave up 5 bases; unmatched junction bases: 9. The CDR3 DNA follows: TGCGCCAGCAGCTTGGCCCCCCCGGGACAGGGGGCACATCAGCCCCAGCATTTT. This encodes CASSLAPPGQGAHQPQHF.

V is TRBV4-1 and J is TRBJ1-2, with TRBD1 identical over 8 bases. After removal of 4 bases from V and 4 bases from J, the junction contained 8 bases not matched to a gene. The CDR3 loop spans 15 amino acids. CDR1 MGHRA and CDR2 YSYEKL come from the germline V gene. In DNA, the CDR3 is TGCGCCAGCAGCCCCCTGGGGACAGGACTCTATGGCTACACCTTC. Translation gives CASSPLGTGLYGYTF.

This rearrangement joins TRBV11-2 to TRBJ1-1; D may be TRBD1 (5 bases). Looked up from germline, CDR1 is SGHAT and CDR2 is FQNNGV. Between the trimmed V and J ends, which lost 4 bases and 6 bases, there was a span of 12 bases. The CDR3 is 13 residues long. The chain's CDR3 is CASSSFRAAEAFF. The CDR3 DNA reads as TGTGCCAGCAGCTCCTTCAGGGCCGCTGAAGCTTTCTTT.

J is TRBJ1-4 and V is TRBV4-2, with a weak D call TRBD1 (6 bases). Germline CDR1 is LGHNA and CDR2 is YNFKEQ. The CDR3 contains 16 residues. Trimming left V 1 base short and J 5 bases short, with 14 bases between. The CDR3 DNA sequence: TGTGCCAGCAGCCAAGGATCACAGGGTACAAATGAAAAACTGTTTTTT. Its translation: CASSQGSQGTNEKLFF.

The rearrangement uses TRBV19 and TRBJ2-7, with TRBD2 as a possible D gene (6 bases). The CDR3 contains 17 residues. The ends were cut back, 5 bases at V and 2 bases at J, with 22 bases in the middle. The germline CDR1 and CDR2 sequences are LNHDA and SQIVND (reference sequence). In DNA, the CDR3 is TGTGCCAGTAGTCCCGACCGGGGAAGCGGGTTAGCCTACGAGCAGTACTTC. It specifies CASSPDRGSGLAYEQYF.

This clone was detected a few times. The rearrangement joins TRBV3-1 (or the pseudogene TRBV3-2) to TRBJ2-7, with no clear D. CDR3 length: 14 residues. Trimming pared 3 bases from V and 7 bases from J, leaving 16 bases between. Germline CDR1 reads LGHDT; CDR2 reads YNNKEL (reference sequence). The CDR3 here is CASSQRLDGQEQYF. DNA of the CDR3: TGTGCCAGCAGCCAGCGGCTTGACGGCCAGGAGCAGTACTTC.

This rearrangement joins TRBV14 to TRBJ2-7; possibly TRBD1 for D (6 bases). V was cut by 4 bases and J by 5 bases, with 12 bases left in between. CDR3 length equals 13 residues. CDR1 is SGHDN, CDR2 FVKESK, per germline. Here the CDR3 reads CASSRSTGNEQYF. The CDR3 bases are TGTGCCAGCAGCCGTTCGACAGGAAACGAGCAGTACTTC.

The chain is built from TRBV2 and TRBJ1-5; D not resolved. Per the germline V gene, CDR1 is SNHLY and CDR2 is FYNNEI. V was clipped by 5 bases and J by 3 bases, with 11 bases between them. This CDR3 spans 14 amino acids. CDR3 in DNA: TGTGCCAGCAGTTTAAGGCAGGTCAATCAGCCCCAGCATTTT. As protein: CASSLRQVNQPQHF.

This rearrangement joins TRBV12-3 or TRBV12-4 to TRBJ2-3, with a possible D match to TRBD1 (5 bases). The CDR3 is 12 residues long. Trimming pared 6 bases from V and 6 bases from J, leaving 10 bases between. The CDR3 sequence is CASRGPRDTQYF. The CDR3 nucleotides are TGTGCCAGCAGGGGGCCAAGGGATACGCAGTATTTT.

The chain joins TRBV13 to TRBJ2-3, with TRBD2 identical over 7 bases. With V trimmed by 3 bases and J by 4 bases, 10 bases remained unmatched. CDR1 and CDR2 (germline): PRHDT, FYEKMQ (reference sequence). This CDR3 comprises 16 residues. The CDR3 reads CASSFYRGVKADTQYF. CDR3 nucleotide sequence: TGTGCCAGCAGCTTTTATCGGGGGGTTAAGGCAGATACGCAGTATTTT.

J is TRBJ2-7 and V is TRBV28, with TRBD1 matching 7 bases. CDR3 length: 15 amino acids. Germline-derived CDR1 and CDR2 are MDHEN and SYDVKM. With 8 bases clipped from V and 2 bases from J, the junction kept 12 bases outside the gene matches. CDR3 sequence reads: CASLPLGRGTYEQYF. In DNA form, the CDR3 reads TGTGCCAGCCTCCCGCTTGGCAGGGGGACCTACGAGCAGTACTTC.

Written as DNA, the CDR3 is TGCGCCAGCAGCGTGGGACAGGCCTACAATGAGCAGTTCTTC. Its protein is CASSVGQAYNEQFF. This chain connects TRBV5-1 to TRBJ2-1; 8 bases line up with TRBD1. V gave up 4 bases and J gave up 2 bases; unmatched junction bases: 2. CDR1 is SGHRS and CDR2 is YFSETQ in the germline V gene. This CDR3 has 14 residues.

The chain recombines TRBV5-1 with TRBJ2-3, with 10 bases lining up with TRBD2. The CDR3 extends over 16 amino acids. Trimming took 2 bases from V and 1 from J; bases not matched to a gene: 4. Germline V gives CDR1 SGHRS, CDR2 YFSETQ. The CDR3 DNA reads TGCGCCAGCAGCTTCGATCTAGCGGGGGGCACAGATACGCAGTATTTT. The encoded protein is CASSFDLAGGTDTQYF.

V is TRBV7-6 and J is TRBJ2-5; D possibly corresponds to TRBD2 (6 bases). The CDR3 has 16 residues. In germline, CDR1 is SGHVS, CDR2 FNYEAQ. The ends were cut back, 1 base at V and 5 bases at J, with 17 bases in the middle. CDR3 nucleotides: TGTGCCAGCAGCTTAGGGGGCGGGACCTTCGCGGAGACCCAGTACTTC. Translation gives CASSLGGGTFAETQYF.

V is TRBV6-5 and J is TRBJ2-1; tentative D call: TRBD1 (6 bases). Trimming removed 2 bases at V and 6 bases at J, with 17 bases between. The CDR3 runs 16 residues. Looked up from germline, CDR1 is MNHEY and CDR2 is SVGAGI. DNA of the CDR3: TGTGCCAGCAGTTACAGTTGGAACAGGGATAGCAATGAGCAGTTCTTC. Protein sequence: CASSYSWNRDSNEQFF.

In DNA, the CDR3 is TGTGCCAGCAGCCTAGGACTAGCGGTGAATGAGCAGTTCTTC. Translation: CASSLGLAVNEQFF. This chain uses TRBV11-2 with TRBJ2-1; 10 bases match TRBD2. Germline V lookup: CDR1 SGHAT, CDR2 FQNNGV. The CDR3 has 14 residues. V dropped 5 bases and J dropped 7; count of bases not matched to a gene: 5.

The chain joins TRBV27 to TRBJ1-4, with D perhaps matching TRBD1 (6 bases). This CDR3 comprises 14 residues. V shed 6 bases and J shed 2 bases, with 10 bases lying between them. From germline, CDR1 is MNHEY and CDR2 SMNVEV (reference sequence). CDR3 amino acids: CASSLQGTNEKLFF. The CDR3 DNA sequence: TGTGCCAGCAGCCTCCAGGGGACTAATGAAAAACTGTTTTTT.

A single count supports this clone. J is TRBJ1-1 and V is TRBV7-6; the D is unclear. V lost 2 bases, J lost 7 bases, and 14 bases lay in between. CDR3 length: 14 residues. Germline lookup yields CDR1 SGHVS and CDR2 FNYEAQ. Here the CDR3 reads CASSLNSVDLEAFF. CDR3 in DNA: TGTGCCAGCAGCTTAAACTCGGTAGATCTTGAAGCTTTCTTT.

The chain employs TRBV19 and TRBJ1-1, with TRBD1 identical over 10 bases. CDR1 and CDR2 from the germline V gene are LNHDA and SQIVND (reference sequence). The CDR3 consists of 17 residues. V was pared by 4 bases and J by 3 bases, with 11 bases of the junction left unmatched. The CDR3 nucleotides read TGTGCCAGTAGTAACGGACAGGGGGTGTTTTCTTACACTGAAGCTTTCTTT. It is translated as CASSNGQGVFSYTEAFF.

The chain links TRBV7-3 to TRBJ2-1; TRBD2 agrees at 11 bases. CDR1 is SGHTA and CDR2 is FQGTGA in the germline V gene. This CDR3 is 14 amino acids long. V was pared by 4 bases and J by 10 bases, with 6 bases of the junction left unmatched. The CDR3 protein is CASSSLAGASEQFF. The CDR3 DNA is TGTGCCAGCAGCTCACTAGCGGGAGCGTCGGAGCAGTTCTTC.

This chain links TRBV5-5 with TRBJ1-3, with D unresolved. CDR3 length: 15 amino acids. Germline values: CDR1 SGHKS, CDR2 YYEKEE (reference sequence). V lost 0 bases and J 4 bases, leaving 11 bases between the germline ends. The CDR3 reads CASSLAVGVGNTIYF. The CDR3 DNA sequence: TGTGCCAGCAGCTTGGCTGTCGGGGTCGGAAACACCATATATTTT.

The gene calls are TRBV7-2 and TRBJ2-7; 10 bases match TRBD2. V shed 4 bases, J shed 2 bases, and the junction held 8 bases outside the gene matches. CDR3 length: 16 residues. Germline loops: CDR1 SGHTA, CDR2 FQGNSA. The CDR3, as DNA: TGTGCCAGCAGCTCCGGACTAGCGGTCTCTACCTACGAGCAGTACTTC. It yields the protein CASSSGLAVSTYEQYF.

This clone was seen a single time. The chain links TRBV5-4 to TRBJ2-3; TRBD2 matches 13 bases. The junction had 4 bases not matched to a gene; V was cut back by 4 bases and J by 2 bases. The CDR3 loop spans 16 amino acids. In germline, CDR1 is SGHNT, CDR2 YYREEE (reference sequence). CDR3 region: CASSTGTSGTTDTQYF. CDR3 coding DNA: TGTGCCAGCAGCACTGGGACTAGCGGGACCACAGATACGCAGTATTTT.